This T cell receptor beta chain was retrieved from a study of breast tumors, draining lymph nodes, adjacent tissues. Breast cancer patients provided tissue from their axillary draining lymph nodes. This clonotype was recorded at least ten times. TCRdb re-derived calls from the multiplex PCR reads in MiXCR, one entry per CDR3 protein. Found here are approximately 210,000 distinct CDR3 sequences, 32% of them singletons; the top ten hold around 1.4%. V shed 4 bases and J shed 4 bases, with 11 bases lying between them. This CDR3 comprises 13 residues. Germline lookup yields CDR1 GTSNPN and CDR2 SVGIG (reference sequence).

The source of this sequence is a female donor with breast cancer. Some clones in this sample may be carry-over from other donors' samples. V gene TRBV30 combines with J gene TRBJ1-5, with D maybe TRBD1 (5 bases). Sequencing was performed on axillary lymph node tissue. The CDR3 protein is CAWTNGGNQPQHF. In nucleotides, the CDR3 is TGTGCCTGGACAAACGGGGGGAATCAGCCCCAGCATTTT.